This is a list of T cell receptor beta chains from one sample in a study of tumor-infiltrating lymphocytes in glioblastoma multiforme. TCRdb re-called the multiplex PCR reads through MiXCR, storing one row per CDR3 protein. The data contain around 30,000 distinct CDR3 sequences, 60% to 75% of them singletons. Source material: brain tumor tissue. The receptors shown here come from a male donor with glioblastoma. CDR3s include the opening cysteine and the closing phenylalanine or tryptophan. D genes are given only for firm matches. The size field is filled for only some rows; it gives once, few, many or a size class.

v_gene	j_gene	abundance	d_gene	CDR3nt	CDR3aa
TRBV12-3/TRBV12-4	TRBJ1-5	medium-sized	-	TGTGCCAGCAGGTCCCAGGGTTCTCAGCCCCAGCATTTT	CASRSQGSQPQHF
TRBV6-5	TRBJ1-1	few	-	TGTGCCAGCAGTTACTCGAACGGCAACACTGAAGCTTTCTTT	CASSYSNGNTEAFF
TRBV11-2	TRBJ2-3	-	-	TGTGCCAGCTTACGGGGGTGGGTCGCGGATACGCAGTATTTT	CASLRGWVADTQYF
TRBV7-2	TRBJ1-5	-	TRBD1	TGTGCCAGCAGCCCAGCCGGGACAGGGGGCTATCAGCCCCAGCATTTT	CASSPAGTGGYQPQHF
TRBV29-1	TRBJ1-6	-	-	TGCAGCGTTGCCCGGGACGGAGTATCACCCCTCCACTTT	CSVARDGVSPLHF
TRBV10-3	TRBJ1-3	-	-	TGTGCCATCAGTGAGTCCGCACTGGGAAACACCATATACTTT	CAISESALGNTIYF
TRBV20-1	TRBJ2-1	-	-	TGCAGTGCCCCTCGAGACGGCGGAAACATTCAGTTCTTC	CSAPRDGGNIQFF
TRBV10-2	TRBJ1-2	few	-	TGCGCCAGCAGTGGGATAAAGGACTATAGCTACACCTTC	CASSGIKDYSYTF
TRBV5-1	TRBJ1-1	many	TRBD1	TGCGCCAGCAGCACACAGGGGTTCACTGAAGCTTTCTTT	CASSTQGFTEAFF
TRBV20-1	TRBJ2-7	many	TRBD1	TGCAGTGCGCAGGAGCCGGGACAGGGGTCTTCCGAGCAGTACTTC	CSAQEPGQGSSEQYF
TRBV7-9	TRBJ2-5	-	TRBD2	TGTGCCAGCAGCCAAGCCGCCTCTAGCGGGAGATCCCAAAAGACCCAGTACTTC	CASSQAASSGRSQKTQYF
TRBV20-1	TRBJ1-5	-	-	TGCAGTGCTAGTCGACAGAACAATCAACCCCAGCATTTT	CSASRQNNQPQHF
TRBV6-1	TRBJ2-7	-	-	TGTGCCAGTAGCACAGGGTACGAGCGGTATTTC	CASSTGYERYF
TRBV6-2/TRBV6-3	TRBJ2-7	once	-	TGTGCCAGCAGTTACAGCGTGGACTACGAACAGTACTTC	CASSYSVDYEQYF
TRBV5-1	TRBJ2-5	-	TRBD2	TGCGCCAGCAGCTTGGACTGGGCGGGAGGGTCCCAAGAGACCCAGTACTTC	CASSLDWAGGSQETQYF
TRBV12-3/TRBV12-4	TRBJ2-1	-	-	TGTGCCAGCAGTTCTACCGATGAGCAATTCTTC	CASSSTDEQFF
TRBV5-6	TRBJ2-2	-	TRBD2	TGTGCCAGCAGCTTCCGGGGTAGCGGGAGGACGCCGAACACCGGGGAGCTGTTTTTT	CASSFRGSGRTPNTGELFF
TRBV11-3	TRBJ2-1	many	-	TGTGCCAGCAGCACGGACAGATACAATGAGCAGTTCTTC	CASSTDRYNEQFF
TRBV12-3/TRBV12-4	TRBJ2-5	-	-	TGTGCCAGCGGGACAGCGGGAGCCTCCAGTGAGACCCAGTACTTC	CASGTAGASSETQYF
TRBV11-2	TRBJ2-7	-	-	TGTGCCAGCATCGATAGCCCAGGGGTCTCCTACGAGCAGTACTTC	CASIDSPGVSYEQYF
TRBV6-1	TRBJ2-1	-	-	TGTGCCAGCAGTGACAGGGGCTCCTACAATGAGCAGTTCTTC	CASSDRGSYNEQFF
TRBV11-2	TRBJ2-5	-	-	TGTGCCGCGGAAGTGACCCAGTACTTT	CAAEVTQYF
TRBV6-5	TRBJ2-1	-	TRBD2	TGTGCCAGCAGTGGGACTAGCTCGGGTTCCAATGAGCAGTTCTTC	CASSGTSSGSNEQFF
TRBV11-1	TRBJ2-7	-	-	TGTGCCAGCAGCGGACTGGGGCGCGAACACTACTTC	CASSGLGREHYF
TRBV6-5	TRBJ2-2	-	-	TGTGCCAGCAGTTATAGTGAGGGGGCCGGGGAGCTGTTTTTT	CASSYSEGAGELFF
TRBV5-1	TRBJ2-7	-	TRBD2	TGCGCCAGCAGCTTGCTAGCGGGACCCAACGAGCAGTACTTC	CASSLLAGPNEQYF
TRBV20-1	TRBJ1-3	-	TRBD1	TGCAGTACTAGGACAGGCGTTGGAAACACCATATGTTTT	CSTRTGVGNTICF
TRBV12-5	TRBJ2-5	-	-	TGTGCTAGTGGTTTGCCACGGTACGAAGCTCTATCGGCAGGGATGGAGACCCAGTACTTT	CASGLPRYEALSAGMETQYF
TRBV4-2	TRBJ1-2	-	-	TGTGCCAGCAGCCCGCAGGGTGGGGTAATTACCAGAGGCTACACCTTC	CASSPQGGVITRGYTF
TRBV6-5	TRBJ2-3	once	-	TGTGCCAGCAGTTTAGGACCTCCTGCATATATGCAGTACTTT	CASSLGPPAYMQYF
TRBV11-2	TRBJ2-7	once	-	TGTGCCAGCAGCTTGCCTATTAGTGTCGAGAAGTACTTC	CASSLPISVEKYF
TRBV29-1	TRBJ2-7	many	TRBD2	TGCAGCGTTGTTCGGCTAGCGGGAGATAGGGTAACCTACGAGCAGTACTTC	CSVVRLAGDRVTYEQYF
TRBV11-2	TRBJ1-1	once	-	TGTACCAGCAGCTTAGATGGAGGGATTGAAGCTTTCTTT	CTSSLDGGIEAFF
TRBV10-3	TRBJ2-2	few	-	TGTGCCACCGGACAGAACACCGGGGAGCTGTTTTTT	CATGQNTGELFF
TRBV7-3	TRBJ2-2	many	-	TGTGCCAGCAGCTTAACTACTGCCGGGGAGCTGTTTTTT	CASSLTTAGELFF
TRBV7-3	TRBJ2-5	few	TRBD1	TGTGCCAGCAGCTTAACTCCGGGACAGGGGGAGACCCAGTACTTC	CASSLTPGQGETQYF
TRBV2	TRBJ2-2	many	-	TGTGCCAGCAGTAAAGCGGATGCAGGGGAGCTGTTTTTT	CASSKADAGELFF
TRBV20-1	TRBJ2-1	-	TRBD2	TGCAGTGCTAGAGAGCTAGCGGGAGTCTACCGACTTGGTGAGCAGTTCTTC	CSARELAGVYRLGEQFF
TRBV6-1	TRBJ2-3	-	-	TGTGCCAGCAGTGAGCCTACGCTGCCAGATACGCAGTATTTT	CASSEPTLPDTQYF
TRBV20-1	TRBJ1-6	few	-	TGCAGTGCTAGAGACTATTCACCCCTCCACTTT	CSARDYSPLHF
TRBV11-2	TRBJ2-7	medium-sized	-	TGTGCCAGCAGTCAAGATGCAGGGTTTCGGTACGAGCAGTACTTC	CASSQDAGFRYEQYF
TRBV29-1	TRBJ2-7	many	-	TGCAGCGTTGAGGGATCTAGCACCTACGAGCAGTACTTC	CSVEGSSTYEQYF
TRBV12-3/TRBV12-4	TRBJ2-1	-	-	TGTGCCAGCAGTTTTTCCGATGAGCAATTCTTC	CASSFSDEQFF
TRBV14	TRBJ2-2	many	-	TGTGCCAGCAGCGAGTATAGGAACACCGGGGAGCTGTTTTTT	CASSEYRNTGELFF
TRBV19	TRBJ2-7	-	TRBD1	TGTGCCAGTAGTGCGACAGGGTACGAGCAGAACTTC	CASSATGYEQNF
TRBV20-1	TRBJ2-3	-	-	TGCGGTGGTCCTACCGACATAAGCACAGATACGCAGTATTTT	CGGPTDISTDTQYF
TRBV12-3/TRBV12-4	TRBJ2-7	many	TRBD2	TGTGCCAGCAGTTACGGGACTAGCCGCTCCTACGAGCAGTACTTC	CASSYGTSRSYEQYF
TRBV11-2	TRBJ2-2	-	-	TGTGCCAGCAGCCCCAAGACCTGGGACACCCGCACCGGGGAGCTGCTTTTT	CASSPKTWDTRTGELLF
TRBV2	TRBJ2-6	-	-	TGTGCCAGCAGTGATTCGGGGGCTGGGGCCAACGTCCTGACTTTC	CASSDSGAGANVLTF
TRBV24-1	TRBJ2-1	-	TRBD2	TGTGCCACCAGTGATTTGCGCGGGAGAGGTCCCAATGAGCAGTCCTTC	CATSDLRGRGPNEQSF
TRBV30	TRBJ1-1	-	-	TGTGCCTGGACCAGGGTATCGGGGAACACTGAAGCTTTCTTT	CAWTRVSGNTEAFF
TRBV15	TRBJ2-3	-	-	TGTGCCACCAACGACAGGTTGAGCACAGATACGCAGTATTTT	CATNDRLSTDTQYF
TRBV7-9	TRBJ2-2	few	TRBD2	TGTGCCAGCAGCTTAGCGCCGGCGGGAGGTCACACCGGGGAGCTGTTTTTT	CASSLAPAGGHTGELFF
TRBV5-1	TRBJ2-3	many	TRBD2	TGCGCCAGCAGGGGACGGACTAGCGGGTTCCCTGGTGGGACAGATACGCAGTATTTT	CASRGRTSGFPGGTDTQYF
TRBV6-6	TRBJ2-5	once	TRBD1	TGTGCCAGCAGCGACAGGGGCGGCTTCGCAGGCCAAGAGACCCAGTACTTC	CASSDRGGFAGQETQYF
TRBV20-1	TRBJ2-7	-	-	TGCAATGCTAGAAAACAATACTCGTACGAGCAGTACTTC	CNARKQYSYEQYF
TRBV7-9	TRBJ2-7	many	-	TGTGCCAGCAGCCCCAGTACCAGCCTGGGGGGTGAGCAGTACTTC	CASSPSTSLGGEQYF
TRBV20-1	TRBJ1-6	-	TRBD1	TGCAGTGCGGGGCTAACAGGGGTTTCACCCCTCCACTTT	CSAGLTGVSPLHF
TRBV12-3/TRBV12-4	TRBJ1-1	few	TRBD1	TGTGCCAGCAGTTCTCCAGGGGGGGGGCTAACTGAAGCTTTCTTT	CASSSPGGGLTEAFF